The sequence of this T cell receptor beta chain was determined in a study of T cells expressing NK-cell markers. Overall study: There were seven HCMV-seropositive donors and one seronegative donor among the eight sequenced. Study-level results: CD8+ T cells in six or seven donors included dominant NKG2C+ clonotypes at roughly 1.0-7.5%. The CD3+CD56-NKG2C+ fraction of a handful of donors was likewise dominated by these clonotypes. Whether the expanded NKG2C+ T cell clones recognized HCMV remained unclear.

This CDR3 is 18 amino acids long. CDR1 and CDR2 from the germline V gene are PRHDT and FYEKMQ (reference sequence). About this clonotype itself: The target antigen is unknown.

Using the 5' RACE reads, TCRdb records one entry per CDR3 protein without DNA. The sample data list about 550,000 distinct CDR3 sequences. The clonotype comes from a man aged 18 to 29 in good health. The rearrangement joins TRBV13 to TRBJ2-3; checking the TCRdb D call of TRBD2 is not possible without DNA. The specimen was blood T cells: a sorted CD56 or NKG2C T cell subset, CD4+ or CD8+ T cells, or bulk PBMC T cells (not recorded which). CDR3 loop: CASSFGLAGGEYTDTQYF.